This TCR beta chain was sequenced for a study of T cell clonotyping in hematopoietic cell transplantation. CDR1 is LNHDA, CDR2 SQIVND, per germline (reference sequence). With 3 bases removed from V and 7 bases from J, the gap between germline ends came to 13 bases. The CDR3 is 14 residues long. Some clones are missing from TCRdb's copy, which holds only in-frame ones; the method was immunoSEQ multiplex PCR. The sample has roughly 30,000 clones, roughly 90% seen once. Sample: PBMCs, taken 100 days after allogeneic stem cell transplant. This TCR derives from a female patient aged 50-60 years who had an allogeneic stem cell transplant from a related donor, so the T cells may come from the graft donor. Some clones in this sample may be carry-over from other donors' samples. The J gene is TRBJ1-5, the V gene TRBV19; D is unresolved. The CDR3: CASSMGPGSQPQHF. The DNA for the CDR3 is TGTGCCAGTAGTATGGGTCCCGGCAGCCAGCCCCAGCATTTT.